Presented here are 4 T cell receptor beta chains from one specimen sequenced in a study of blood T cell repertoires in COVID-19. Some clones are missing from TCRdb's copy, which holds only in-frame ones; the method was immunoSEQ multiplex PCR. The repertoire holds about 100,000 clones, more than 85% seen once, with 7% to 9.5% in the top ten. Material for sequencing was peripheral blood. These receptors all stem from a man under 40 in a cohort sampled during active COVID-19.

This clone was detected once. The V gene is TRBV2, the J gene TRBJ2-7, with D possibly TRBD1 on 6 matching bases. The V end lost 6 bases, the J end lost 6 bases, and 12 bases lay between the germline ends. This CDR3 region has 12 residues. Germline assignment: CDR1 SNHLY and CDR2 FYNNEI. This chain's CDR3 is CASRSDRTEQYF. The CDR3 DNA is TGTGCCAGCAGATCGGACAGAACCGAGCAGTACTTC.

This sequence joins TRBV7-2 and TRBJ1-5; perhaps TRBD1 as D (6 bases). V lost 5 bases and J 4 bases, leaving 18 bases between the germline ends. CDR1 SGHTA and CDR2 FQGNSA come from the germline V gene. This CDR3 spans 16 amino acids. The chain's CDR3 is CASSEEHRVGNQPQHF. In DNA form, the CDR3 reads TGTGCCAGCAGCGAAGAACACAGGGTGGGGAATCAGCCCCAGCATTTT.

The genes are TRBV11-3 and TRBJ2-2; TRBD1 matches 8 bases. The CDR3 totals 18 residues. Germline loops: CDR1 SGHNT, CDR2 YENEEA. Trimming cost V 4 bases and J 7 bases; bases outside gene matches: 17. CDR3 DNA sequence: TGTGCCAGCAGCTCTGGACAGGGCCACGGCGGGTCGAGCGGGGAGCTGTTTTTT. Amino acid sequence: CASSSGQGHGGSSGELFF.

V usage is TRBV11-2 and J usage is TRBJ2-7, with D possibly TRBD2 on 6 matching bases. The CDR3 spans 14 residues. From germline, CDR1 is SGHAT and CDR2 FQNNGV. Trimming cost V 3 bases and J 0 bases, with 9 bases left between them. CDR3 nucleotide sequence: TGTGCCAGCAGCTTCGGGACTCTCTCCTACGAGCAGTACTTC. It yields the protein CASSFGTLSYEQYF.